Below are 10 T cell receptor beta chains sequenced from a single sample in a study of blood T cells in healthy people across ages (dated by TCRdb to 2014 to 2015). Libraries were built with 5' RACE. The instrument was an Illumina HiSeq 2500. A second PCR of roughly 7 to 11 cycles was performed with a sample-barcoded 5' primer and a J-beta primer mix. The public sequencing data were trimmed at Q25 with fastp and processed into clonotypes with MiXCR by TCRdb, which kept only in-frame beta chains. Identical CDR3 proteins give one entry, which carries the most common genes and DNA. Present in this sample are around 1,600,000 distinct CDR3 sequences, under 55% of which were seen just once. Under 5% of the sample rests with the top ten. The source material was blood. Every receptor here comes from a woman aged 18-29 years in good health.

The genes are TRBV7-8 and TRBJ1-4, with TRBD1 matching 8 bases. The CDR3 contains 18 residues. V shed 1 base, J shed 6 bases, and the junction held 13 bases outside the gene matches. The germline V gene encodes CDR1 SGHVS and CDR2 FQNEAQ. This CDR3 reads CASSLVVRRGGQDEKLFF. CDR3 bases: TGTGCCAGCAGCTTAGTAGTACGACGTGGGGGACAGGATGAAAAACTGTTTTTT.

This clonotype was counted a few times. J is TRBJ2-1 and V is TRBV6-2 or TRBV6-3; D remains ambiguous. The CDR3 totals 11 residues. Germline V gene sequence: CDR1 MNHEY, CDR2 SVGEGT. V was clipped by 4 bases and J by 14 bases, with 12 bases between them. The CDR3 nucleotides are TGTGCCAGCAGTTTGGGGTGGGAAAAGTTCTTC. Protein sequence: CASSLGWEKFF.

The chain links TRBV28 to TRBJ2-1; 7 bases map to TRBD2. The CDR3 consists of 15 residues. CDR1 and CDR2 from the germline V gene are MDHEN and SYDVKM. V trimming: 7 bases; J trimming: 3 bases; junction bases outside the gene matches: 9. This CDR3 reads CASMGREKVYNEQFF. The CDR3 DNA reads TGTGCCAGCATGGGGCGGGAGAAGGTCTACAATGAGCAGTTCTTC.

The CDR3 sequence: CASSLVGTASNEQYF. The CDR3 nucleotides are TGTGCCAGCAGCTTAGTTGGAACGGCATCCAATGAGCAGTACTTC. The chain uses TRBV7-9 and TRBJ2-5; D ambiguous. V was clipped by 1 base and J by 11 bases, with 20 bases between them. Germline CDR1 is SEHNR and CDR2 is FQNEAQ (reference sequence). This CDR3 has 15 residues.

The chain links TRBV9 to TRBJ2-3; maybe TRBD2 (6 bases). The V end lost 0 bases, the J end lost 4 bases, and 12 bases lay between the germline ends. Germline assignment: CDR1 SGDLS and CDR2 YYNGEE. There are 15 residues in the CDR3. The CDR3 DNA reads TGTGCCAGCAGCGTAGCCGGGAGTGTCCCAGATACGCAGTATTTT. This codes for CASSVAGSVPDTQYF.

V is TRBV27 and J is TRBJ1-2; 7 bases fit TRBD1. The length of the CDR3 is 17 residues. V shed 6 bases and J 1 base; nucleotides not matched to a gene: 14. The germline V gene has CDR1 MNHEY and CDR2 SMNVEV (reference sequence). The CDR3 protein is CASRPGVDREFNYGYTF. The CDR3 nucleotides read TGTGCCAGCAGGCCCGGAGTTGACAGGGAGTTTAACTATGGCTACACCTTC.

The rearrangement uses TRBV7-9 and TRBJ2-5; D ambiguous. There are 14 residues in the CDR3. Germline lookup yields CDR1 SEHNR and CDR2 FQNEAQ (reference sequence). Deletions cut 1 base from V and 11 bases from J, with 17 bases between. CDR3 DNA sequence: TGTGCCAGCAGCTTAGAGGGCCATCGCTACGGGCAGTACTTC. Its translation: CASSLEGHRYGQYF.

The chain combines TRBV2 with TRBJ1-5, with 7 nucleotides matching TRBD1. This CDR3 region has 14 residues. Trimming removed 4 bases from V and 6 bases from J; junction bases left unmatched: 6. Germline CDR1 reads SNHLY; CDR2 reads FYNNEI. CDR3 nucleotide sequence: TGTGCCAGCAGTGTCCAGGGGGTGGGTCAGCCCCAGCATTTT. Its translation: CASSVQGVGQPQHF.

The chain is built from TRBV12-3 or TRBV12-4 and TRBJ1-1, with 8 positions matching TRBD1. The CDR3 contains 14 residues. With 6 bases clipped from V and 3 bases from J, the junction kept 6 bases outside the gene matches. The CDR3 loop reads CASSWTGMYTEAFF. The CDR3 DNA follows: TGTGCCAGCAGCTGGACAGGGATGTACACTGAAGCTTTCTTT.

This chain uses TRBV6-2 or TRBV6-3 with TRBJ2-1; D is tentatively TRBD1 or TRBD2 (7 bases each). The germline CDR1 and CDR2 sequences are MNHEY and SVGEGT. Trimming left V 8 bases short and J 2 bases short, with 16 bases between. The CDR3 consists of 15 residues. CDR3 residues: CASQGGTSAYNEQFF. CDR3 nucleotides: TGTGCCAGCCAGGGGGGTACTAGCGCCTACAATGAGCAGTTCTTC.